The clone carrying this T cell receptor beta chain has more than one count but fewer than ten. What it recognizes is unknown. The PCR made use of 60 Vbeta and 13 Jbeta primers. Clones were read by immunoSEQ multiplex PCR, and TCRdb kept only the in-frame ones, dropping some. The sample has around 150,000 clones; 84% are singletons. The data originate from a study of cytomegalovirus exposure and HLA in healthy donors. Germline assignment: CDR1 LGHNA and CDR2 YNFKEQ. Trimming at V came to 3 bases and at J to 2 bases, leaving 7 bases not matched to a gene. This CDR3 comprises 16 residues. General study findings and limits: Reportedly, a later analysis found an Asian-associated ancestry cluster had fewer N-insertions than the approximately 670-donor mean.

Sequencing input: PBMCs. V usage is TRBV4-2 and J usage is TRBJ2-1, with TRBD2 matching over 7 bases. The TCR comes from a boy aged 2 to 10 in good health and CMV-seronegative. The CDR3 sequence: CASSQRQRDPYNEQFF. DNA of the CDR3: TGTGCCAGCAGCCAGCGACAGCGGGACCCCTACAATGAGCAGTTCTTC.